One and the same sample provided the 15 T cell receptor beta chains below, sequenced in a study of Ad26.COV2.S vaccination and SARS-CoV-2 variants. TCRdb's table, derived via immunoSEQ multiplex PCR, lists solely in-frame clones and lacks some. The table has about 420,000 clones, 88% seen once; the top ten hold less than 4.5%. Treatment indicated: about 20 received Ad26.COV2.S at low or high dose, single or two shots; 5 received placebo; per-sample allocation not given. Day 63 following the first vaccine or placebo injection was when the samples were taken. Here the sequenced sample was peripheral blood, taken in a trial of Ad26.COV2.S vaccine versus placebo. These receptors all stem from a person aged 18-60 years who received the Ad26.COV2.S COVID-19 vaccine or a placebo.

This chain links TRBV28 with TRBJ2-6, with D tentatively TRBD1 (5 bases). The ends were cut back, 4 bases at V and 0 bases at J, with 10 bases in the middle. The CDR3 has 16 residues. CDR1 is MDHEN, CDR2 SYDVKM, per germline. Here the CDR3 DNA reads TGTGCCAGCAGTTCAATCAGGGACTCTGGGGCCAACGTCCTGACTTTC. It translates to CASSSIRDSGANVLTF. Full variable domain (missing parts from reference TRBV28 and TRBJ2-6): DVKVTQSSRYLVKRTGEKVFLECVQDMDHENMFWYRQDPGLGLRLIYFSYDVKMKEKGDIPEGYSVSREKKERFSLILESASTNQTSMYLCASSSIRDSGANVLTFGAGSRLTVL.

The chain links TRBV18 to TRBJ1-5; no clear D gene. CDR1 is KGHSH and CDR2 is LQKENI in the germline V gene. Trimming pared 3 bases from V and 7 bases from J, leaving 16 bases between. The CDR3 covers 15 residues. The CDR3 DNA is TGTGCCAGCTCACCTAGCGCCAGCCCCGACCAGCCCCAGCATTTT. This translates into CASSPSASPDQPQHF.

This clone was seen only a few times. The genes are TRBV30 and TRBJ1-2; possibly TRBD1 for D (5 bases). V lost 3 bases and J 8 bases, leaving 16 bases between the germline ends. There are 13 residues in the CDR3. Germline V lookup: CDR1 GTSNPN, CDR2 SVGIG (reference sequence). The CDR3 loop is CAWSDKGIRGYTF. The CDR3 DNA is TGTGCCTGGAGCGACAAGGGGATACGAGGCTACACCTTC.

The chain couples TRBV28 to TRBJ2-5, with D unresolved. The germline V gene has CDR1 MDHEN and CDR2 SYDVKM. Trimming shortened V by 10 bases and J by 4 bases, and 10 bases separated the two germline ends. The CDR3 runs 11 residues. The CDR3, as DNA: TGTGCCATCGGCGTACGAGAGACCCAGTACTTC. Protein sequence: CAIGVRETQYF.

This clone was counted only a few times. This chain links TRBV5-5 with TRBJ1-6, with TRBD1 matching over 9 bases. The junction had 5 bases not matched to a gene; V was cut back by 1 base and J by 9 bases. Germline loops: CDR1 SGHKS, CDR2 YYEKEE (reference sequence). The CDR3 runs to 15 residues. This CDR3 reads CASSLWDRVGSPLHF. In DNA form, the CDR3 reads TGTGCCAGCAGCTTGTGGGACAGGGTTGGTTCACCCCTCCACTTT.

This chain joins TRBV2 and TRBJ1-1; a weak D match, TRBD1 (6 bases). The CDR3 is 13 amino acids. From germline, CDR1 is SNHLY and CDR2 FYNNEI. V gave up 6 bases and J gave up 0 bases, with 8 bases separating them. CDR3 sequence reads: CASRDSMNTEAFF. The CDR3 DNA is TGTGCCAGCAGGGACAGCATGAACACTGAAGCTTTCTTT.

The rearrangement joins TRBV12-3 or TRBV12-4 to TRBJ1-1; D ambiguous. The CDR3 is 12 amino acids. V shed 3 bases and J shed 4 bases, with 6 bases lying between them. The CDR3 sequence: CASSFGPTEAFF. Here the CDR3 DNA reads TGTGCCAGCAGTTTCGGCCCCACTGAAGCTTTCTTT.

This sequence joins TRBV4-3 and TRBJ2-1; TRBD2 matches at 13 bases. The CDR3 is made up of 16 amino acids. V shed 4 bases, J shed 6 bases, and the junction held 6 bases outside the gene matches. Germline CDR1 and CDR2: LGHNA and YSLEER. CDR3 sequence: CASSPKLAGGLNEQFF. The CDR3 nucleotides are TGCGCCAGCAGCCCAAAACTAGCGGGGGGGCTCAATGAGCAGTTCTTC.

The chain has TRBV3-1 (or the pseudogene TRBV3-2) and TRBJ2-1; D is uncertain. Trimming removed 4 bases from V and 6 bases from J, with 13 bases in between. Germline V gene data show CDR1 as LGHDT and CDR2 as YNNKEL (reference sequence). The CDR3 runs 14 residues. DNA for the CDR3: TGTGCCAGCAGCCCGGTTGGCTTTACCAATGAGCAGTTCTTC. Its protein is CASSPVGFTNEQFF.

Turning to this clone: Other DNA sequences in the sample encode the same CDR3. The V and J genes are TRBV20-1 and TRBJ2-5; a possible D gene is TRBD2 (5 bases). The CDR3 sequence is 11 residues long. The V gene lost 6 bases and the J gene lost 5 bases, with 10 bases spanning the gap. Per the germline V gene, CDR1 is DFQATT and CDR2 is SNEGSKA (reference sequence). The CDR3 is CSAGDWETQYF. DNA for the CDR3: TGCAGTGCCGGGGATTGGGAGACCCAGTACTTC.

This rearrangement joins TRBV21-1 to TRBJ2-7; the table gives TRBD2 as D, unverified against the DNA. TRBV21-1 is noted as a pseudogene. This CDR3 has 14 residues. The chain's CDR3 is CARRREGFSYEQYF. DNA for the CDR3: TGTGCCAGGAGACGCGAGGGCTTCTCCTACGAGCAGTACTTC.

The rearrangement joins TRBV15 to TRBJ1-1; D not resolved. This CDR3 region has 11 residues. Germline V gene sequence: CDR1 LNHNV, CDR2 YYDKDF (reference sequence). V dropped 5 bases and J dropped 5 bases, with 6 bases sitting between them. As DNA, the CDR3 is TGTGCCACCAGCGAACGTACTGAAGCTTTCTTT. Translating gives CATSERTEAFF.

The chain uses TRBV20-1 and TRBJ2-2; D may be TRBD1 (5 bases). Trimming took 3 bases from V and 1 from J, leaving 9 bases between them. CDR1 and CDR2 from the germline V gene are DFQATT and SNEGSKA (reference sequence). The CDR3 contains 14 residues. Here the CDR3 DNA reads TGCAGTGCTAGTTTTAGGGGGAACACCGGGGAGCTGTTTTTT. Encoded protein: CSASFRGNTGELFF.

In this sample, this clone turned up a few times. The chain has TRBV4-1 and TRBJ2-7, with a tentative D call TRBD1 (6 bases). The germline CDR1 and CDR2 sequences are MGHRA and YSYEKL. V lost 4 bases to trimming and J lost 3 bases, with 10 bases between them. The CDR3 is 13 residues long. The CDR3 DNA sequence: TGCGCCAGCAGCCTTGGACAGAACTACGAGCAGTACTTC. Translated, it gives CASSLGQNYEQYF.

The chain has TRBV25-1 and TRBJ1-2, with 8 bases fitting TRBD1. The CDR3 loop spans 15 amino acids. The V and J ends lost 1 base and 4 bases, in that order; junction bases with no gene match: 5. The germline V gene encodes CDR1 MGHDK and CDR2 SYGVNS. In DNA, the CDR3 is TGTGCCAGCAGTGAATGGGGCAGGGGGCTCTATGGCTACACCTTC. This translates into CASSEWGRGLYGYTF.